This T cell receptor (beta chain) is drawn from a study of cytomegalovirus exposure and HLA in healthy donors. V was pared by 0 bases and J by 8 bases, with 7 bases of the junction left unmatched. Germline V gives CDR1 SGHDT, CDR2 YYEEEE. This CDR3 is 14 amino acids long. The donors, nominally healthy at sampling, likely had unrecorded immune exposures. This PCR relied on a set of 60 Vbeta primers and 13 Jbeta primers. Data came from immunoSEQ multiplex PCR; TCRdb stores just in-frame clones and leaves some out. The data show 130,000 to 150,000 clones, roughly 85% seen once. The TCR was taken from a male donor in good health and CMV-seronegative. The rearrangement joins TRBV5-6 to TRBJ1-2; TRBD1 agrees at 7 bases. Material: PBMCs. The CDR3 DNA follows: TGTGCCAGCAGCTTGGGGACAGGTCAGGGGGGCTACACCTTC. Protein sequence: CASSLGTGQGGYTF. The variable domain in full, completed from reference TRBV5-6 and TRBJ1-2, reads DAGVTQSPTHLIKTRGQQVTLRCSPKSGHDTVSWYQQALGQGPQFIFQYYEEEERQRGNFPDRFSGHQFPNYSSELNVNALLLGDSALYLCASSLGTGQGGYTFGSGTRLTVV.